This T cell receptor (beta chain) was sequenced for a study of cytomegalovirus exposure and HLA in healthy donors. This PCR relied on a set of 60 Vbeta primers and 13 Jbeta primers. The method was immunoSEQ multiplex PCR; TCRdb's version includes in-frame clones alone and lacks a portion of them. The sample lists 95,000 to 110,000 clones; approximately 73% were seen once. The V gene's germline CDR1 is SNHLY and CDR2 FYNNEI. The CDR3 length is 16 residues. Trimming at V came to 5 bases and at J to 0 bases, leaving 4 bases not matched to a gene. The table lists this clone with a few counts. V usage is TRBV2 and J usage is TRBJ2-7, with TRBD2 matching over 13 bases. Source material: PBMCs. This clonotype was obtained from a woman in her late teens or twenties in good health and CMV-seropositive. The CDR3, as DNA: TGTGCCAGCAGTTCAGGACTAGCGGGAGTCTCCTACGAGCAGTACTTC. Protein product: CASSSGLAGVSYEQYF.